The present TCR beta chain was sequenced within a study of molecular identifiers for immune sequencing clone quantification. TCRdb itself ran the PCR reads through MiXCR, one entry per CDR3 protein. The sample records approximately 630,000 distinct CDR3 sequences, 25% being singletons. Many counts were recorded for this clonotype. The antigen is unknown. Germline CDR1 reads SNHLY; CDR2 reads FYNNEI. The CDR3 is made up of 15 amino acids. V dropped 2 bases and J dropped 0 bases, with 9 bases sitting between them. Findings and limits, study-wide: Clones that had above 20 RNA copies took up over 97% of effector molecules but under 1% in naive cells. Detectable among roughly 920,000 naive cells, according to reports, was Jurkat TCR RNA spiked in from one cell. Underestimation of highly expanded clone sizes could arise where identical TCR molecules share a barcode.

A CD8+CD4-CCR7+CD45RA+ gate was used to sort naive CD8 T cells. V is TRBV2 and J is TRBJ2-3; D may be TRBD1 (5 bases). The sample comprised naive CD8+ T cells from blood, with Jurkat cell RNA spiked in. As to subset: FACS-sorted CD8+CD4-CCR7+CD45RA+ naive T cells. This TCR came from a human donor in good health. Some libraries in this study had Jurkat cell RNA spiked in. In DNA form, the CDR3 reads TGTGCCAGCAGTGAAAGGGGCACCAGCACAGATACGCAGTATTTT. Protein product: CASSERGTSTDTQYF.